The rows below give T cell receptor beta chains drawn from one sample of a study of T-cell memory formation after mild COVID-19. TCRdb independently ran MiXCR on the 5' RACE reads; one entry per CDR3 protein. Altogether some 100,000 distinct CDR3 sequences are present, over 8.5% being singletons, with the ten largest covering about two fifths. The sample was PBMCs or a T cell subset sorted from them (not recorded which). These TCRs come from a man between 18 and 35 years old who had mild COVID-19 (a few samples of this study predate the infection). Cell type and time point are not known. Both conserved end residues are part of each CDR3. Fields, in order: D gene, V gene, clone size, J gene, CDR3 length, CDR3 protein, CDR3 DNA. D genes are given only for firm matches. A clone size is listed for some rows: how often the clone was seen (once, few, many), or a class if it is expanded.

TRBD2	TRBV5-1	few	TRBJ2-7	15	CASSMSLAGGREQYF	TGCGCCAGCAGCATGAGTTTAGCGGGGGGGCGCGAGCAGTACTTC
-	TRBV19	-	TRBJ1-2	15	CASSYPGRLGYGYTF	TGTGCCAGTAGTTACCCAGGGCGTCTTGGCTATGGCTACACCTTC
TRBD2	TRBV7-9	few	TRBJ2-1	17	CASSLAVAGGPYNEQFF	TGTGCCAGCAGCTTAGCGGTAGCGGGGGGGCCTTACAATGAGCAGTTCTTC
-	TRBV29-1	many	TRBJ2-6	13	CSVVLSGANVLTF	TGCAGCGTTGTCCTCTCTGGGGCCAACGTCCTGACTTTC
TRBD1	TRBV11-2	few	TRBJ2-2	15	CASRTDRGAGGELFF	TGTGCCAGCAGGACCGACAGGGGGGCCGGCGGGGAGCTGTTTTTT
-	TRBV4-3	many	TRBJ2-5	15	CASSQGGRLGETQYF	TGCGCCAGCAGCCAAGGGGGACGCCTCGGAGAGACCCAGTACTTC
-	TRBV9	few	TRBJ2-2	14	CASSGLSGTGELFF	TGTGCCAGCAGCGGCCTGTCTGGCACCGGGGAGCTGTTTTTT
-	TRBV12-3/TRBV12-4	-	TRBJ2-5	13	CASSLGREETQYF	TGTGCCAGCAGTTTAGGCAGGGAGGAGACCCAGTACTTC
-	TRBV5-6	few	TRBJ2-1	16	CASSLRGGSTYNEQFF	TGTGCCAGCAGCTTGAGGGGGGGATCTACGTACAATGAGCAGTTCTTC
-	TRBV29-1	-	TRBJ2-1	14	CSVPGDWGYNEQFF	TGCAGCGTTCCAGGGGACTGGGGGTACAATGAGCAGTTCTTC
-	TRBV3-1	few	TRBJ2-5	13	CASSQAFSRDQYF	TGTGCCAGCAGCCAAGCATTTTCAAGGGACCAGTACTTC
-	TRBV7-9	few	TRBJ2-5	14	CASSLTIGDITQYF	TGTGCCAGCAGCTTGACCATTGGCGACATAACCCAGTACTTC
-	TRBV29-1	many	TRBJ1-2	14	CSVDLSQTTYGYTF	TGCAGCGTTGATCTCAGTCAGACCACCTATGGCTACACCTTC
TRBD2	TRBV7-2	few	TRBJ2-7	14	CASGTNLGGGEQYF	TGTGCCAGCGGGACTAACCTCGGAGGCGGAGAGCAGTACTTC
TRBD2	TRBV19	few	TRBJ2-1	15	CASSILAGGRNEQFF	TGTGCCAGTAGTATCCTAGCGGGGGGAAGGAATGAGCAGTTCTTC
-	TRBV6-5	-	TRBJ2-3	15	CASSTSWKGTDTQYF	TGTGCCAGCAGTACCTCTTGGAAGGGGACAGATACGCAGTATTTT
-	TRBV27	-	TRBJ1-1	12	CASSSPFGEAFF	TGTGCCAGCAGTTCGCCCTTCGGGGAAGCTTTCTTT
TRBD1	TRBV3-1	-	TRBJ2-7	15	CASSQQSQGAYEQYF	TGTGCCAGCAGCCAACAGTCCCAGGGGGCCTACGAGCAGTACTTC
TRBD2	TRBV6-5	few	TRBJ2-1	14	CASTNSGGANEQFF	TGTGCCAGCACCAACTCGGGGGGGGCCAATGAGCAGTTCTTC
TRBD1	TRBV7-9	-	TRBJ2-1	16	CASSSRTGGVYNEQFF	TGTGCCAGCAGCTCCCGGACAGGGGGCGTCTACAATGAGCAGTTCTTC
-	TRBV12-3/TRBV12-4	few	TRBJ2-2	13	CANLGQNTGELFF	TGTGCCAACCTGGGACAGAACACCGGGGAGCTGTTTTTT
TRBD1	TRBV7-2	-	TRBJ2-7	16	CASSSKFQTGSDEQYF	TGTGCCAGCAGCTCGAAATTTCAGACAGGGTCGGACGAGCAGTACTTC
TRBD2	TRBV18	many	TRBJ2-7	15	CASSPGVAGDYEQYF	TGTGCCAGCTCACCAGGGGTAGCGGGGGACTACGAGCAGTACTTC
TRBD1	TRBV19	few	TRBJ1-1	15	CASSNSQGMNTEAFF	TGTGCCAGTAGTAATTCACAGGGGATGAACACTGAAGCTTTCTTT
TRBD1	TRBV28	-	TRBJ1-3	14	CASSLTGEGDTIYF	TGTGCCAGCAGTCTCACAGGGGAGGGAGACACCATATATTTT
-	TRBV4-1	few	TRBJ2-6	17	CASSQGRGNSGANVLTF	TGCGCCAGCAGCCAGGGCAGGGGCAACTCTGGGGCCAACGTCCTGACTTTC
TRBD2	TRBV9	-	TRBJ2-3	15	CASSVAGRDTDTQYF	TGTGCCAGCAGCGTAGCGGGGAGGGACACAGATACGCAGTATTTT
TRBD2	TRBV29-1	few	TRBJ2-3	16	CSVEGHLAGVTDTQYF	TGCAGCGTTGAGGGTCACCTAGCGGGAGTCACAGATACGCAGTATTTT
-	TRBV10-3	few	TRBJ1-1	14	CAISSGGRNTEAFF	TGTGCCATCAGTTCTGGGGGACGGAACACTGAAGCTTTCTTT
-	TRBV23-1	-	TRBJ1-5	18	CASSQSEETGDSNQPQHF	TGCGCCAGCAGTCAATCCGAAGAGACAGGAGATAGCAATCAGCCCCAGCATTTT
-	TRBV4-1	few	TRBJ2-7	15	CASSQGPRGVYEQYF	TGCGCCAGCAGCCAAGGGCCCAGGGGCGTCTACGAGCAGTACTTC
-	TRBV28	-	TRBJ2-2	15	CASSLYRAGTGELFF	TGTGCCAGCAGTTTATACAGGGCGGGCACCGGGGAGCTGTTTTTT
-	TRBV7-9	few	TRBJ2-7	14	CASSPTGPRYEQYF	TGTGCCAGCAGCCCCACCGGGCCACGATACGAGCAGTACTTC
-	TRBV6-5	many	TRBJ1-1	15	CASSPISLMNTEAFF	TGTGCCAGCAGCCCTATCAGCCTCATGAACACTGAAGCTTTCTTT
-	TRBV20-1	-	TRBJ1-1	13	CSARDAGRTEAFF	TGCAGTGCTAGGGACGCAGGGAGGACTGAAGCTTTCTTT
-	TRBV5-1	few	TRBJ1-1	16	CASSLVPPGRNTEAFF	TGCGCCAGCAGCTTGGTACCGCCAGGCAGAAACACTGAAGCTTTCTTT
-	TRBV24-1	few	TRBJ1-5	13	CATTPGGNQPQHF	TGTGCCACCACCCCAGGGGGCAATCAGCCCCAGCATTTT
TRBD2	TRBV5-6	few	TRBJ2-4	15	CASSQGLASENIQYF	TGTGCCAGCTCGCAAGGACTAGCTTCAGAAAACATTCAGTACTTC
TRBD2	TRBV7-9	many	TRBJ2-1	15	CASSPGTSFYNEQFF	TGTGCCAGCAGCCCCGGGACTAGCTTTTACAATGAGCAGTTCTTC
-	TRBV6-2/TRBV6-3	many	TRBJ1-1	11	CASSYGTEAFF	TGTGCCAGCAGCTACGGCACTGAAGCTTTCTTT
-	TRBV6-2/TRBV6-3	few	TRBJ2-7	11	CASSPFYEQYF	TGTGCCAGCAGCCCGTTCTACGAGCAGTACTTC
-	TRBV29-1	-	TRBJ1-2	14	CSVGPGPRVYGYTF	TGCAGCGTTGGGCCTGGGCCTCGTGTTTATGGCTACACCTTC
-	TRBV30	few	TRBJ2-1	13	CAWSGVRALGQFF	TGTGCCTGGAGCGGAGTTAGGGCATTGGGGCAGTTCTTC
-	TRBV24-1	-	TRBJ2-5	13	CATSDPLGETQYF	TGTGCCACCAGTGATCCTCTAGGAGAGACCCAGTACTTC
TRBD1	TRBV7-6	few	TRBJ2-7	14	CASSYRDRTYEQYF	TGTGCCAGCAGCTATCGGGACAGAACCTACGAGCAGTACTTC
TRBD2	TRBV3-1	many	TRBJ2-3	18	CASSQGLAGASSTDTQYF	TGTGCCAGCAGCCAAGGGCTAGCGGGGGCCTCTAGCACAGATACGCAGTATTTT
TRBD2	TRBV5-5	-	TRBJ2-1	14	CASSLGPLAGEQFF	TGTGCCAGCAGCTTGGGTCCCCTAGCGGGAGAGCAGTTCTTC
-	TRBV5-4	few	TRBJ1-2	13	CASSFGGRSGYTF	TGTGCCAGCAGCTTCGGGGGGCGCAGTGGCTACACCTTC
-	TRBV7-9	-	TRBJ1-3	16	CASSLPSQGSGNTIYF	TGTGCCAGCAGCTTACCGTCGCAGGGAAGTGGAAACACCATATATTTT
-	TRBV5-1	-	TRBJ1-2	16	CASSLAESGMDYGYTF	TGCGCCAGCAGCTTGGCCGAGTCGGGGATGGACTATGGCTACACCTTC
TRBD2	TRBV4-3	-	TRBJ2-5	14	CASSQDSGGETQYF	TGCGCCAGCAGCCAAGACTCCGGGGGGGAGACCCAGTACTTC
-	TRBV10-2	-	TRBJ2-1	13	CASMGDLSNEQFF	TGCGCCAGCATGGGGGATTTGAGTAATGAGCAGTTCTTC